This T cell receptor (beta chain) emerged from a study of blood T cell repertoires in COVID-19. Study background: PBMCs, B-cell-depleted T cells, or T cells were the source of the cDNA or gDNA that made up the material.

The V segment lost 6 bases and the J segment 0 bases; nucleotides outside the gene matches: 5. The CDR3 contains 16 residues. Per germline, CDR1 ENHRY and CDR2 SYGVKD. The repertoire was sequenced with immunoSEQ multiplex PCR; TCRdb's copy has only in-frame clones and lacks some. The repertoire holds 100,000 to 120,000 clones, with roughly 80% as singletons. The receptor was derived from a man in his fifties or sixties with acute or convalescent COVID-19. The chain combines TRBV10-3 with TRBJ1-1; TRBD1 matches at 12 bases. Sequences were obtained from peripheral blood. CDR3 in amino acids: CAISAGTGGMNTEAFF. The CDR3 region has the DNA TGTGCCATCAGCGCTGGGACAGGGGGCATGAACACTGAAGCTTTCTTT.